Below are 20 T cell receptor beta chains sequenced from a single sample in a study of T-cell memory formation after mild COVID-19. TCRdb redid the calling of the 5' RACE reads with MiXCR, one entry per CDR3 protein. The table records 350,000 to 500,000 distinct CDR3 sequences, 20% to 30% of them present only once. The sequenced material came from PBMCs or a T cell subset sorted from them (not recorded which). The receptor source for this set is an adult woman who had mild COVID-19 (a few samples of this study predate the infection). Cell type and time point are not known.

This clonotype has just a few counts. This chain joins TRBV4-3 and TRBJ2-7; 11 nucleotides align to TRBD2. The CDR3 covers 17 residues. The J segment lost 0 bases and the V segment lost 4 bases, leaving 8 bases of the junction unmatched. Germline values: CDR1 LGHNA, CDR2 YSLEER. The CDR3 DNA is TGCGCCAGCAGCCGCAAACTAGCGGGAGCGCTCTCCTACGAGCAGTACTTC. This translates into CASSRKLAGALSYEQYF.

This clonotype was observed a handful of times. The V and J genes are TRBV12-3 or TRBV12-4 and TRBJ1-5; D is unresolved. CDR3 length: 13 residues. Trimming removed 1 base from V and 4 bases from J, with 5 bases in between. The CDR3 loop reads CASSLELNQPQHF. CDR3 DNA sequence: TGTGCCAGCAGTTTAGAGCTAAATCAGCCCCAGCATTTT.

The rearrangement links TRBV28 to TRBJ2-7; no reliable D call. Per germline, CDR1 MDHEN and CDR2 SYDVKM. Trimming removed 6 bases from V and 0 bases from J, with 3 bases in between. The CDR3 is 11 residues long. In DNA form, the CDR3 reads TGTGCCAGCAGGAGCTCCTACGAGCAGTACTTC. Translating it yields CASRSSYEQYF. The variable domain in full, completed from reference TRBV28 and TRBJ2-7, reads DVKVTQSSRYLVKRTGEKVFLECVQDMDHENMFWYRQDPGLGLRLIYFSYDVKMKEKGDIPEGYSVSREKKERFSLILESASTNQTSMYLCASRSSYEQYFGPGTRLTVT.

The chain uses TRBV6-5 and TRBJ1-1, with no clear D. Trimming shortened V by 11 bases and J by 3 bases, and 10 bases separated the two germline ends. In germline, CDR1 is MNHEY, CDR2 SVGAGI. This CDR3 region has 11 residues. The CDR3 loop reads CAAWIDTEAFF. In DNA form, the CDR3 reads TGTGCCGCGTGGATAGACACTGAAGCTTTCTTT.

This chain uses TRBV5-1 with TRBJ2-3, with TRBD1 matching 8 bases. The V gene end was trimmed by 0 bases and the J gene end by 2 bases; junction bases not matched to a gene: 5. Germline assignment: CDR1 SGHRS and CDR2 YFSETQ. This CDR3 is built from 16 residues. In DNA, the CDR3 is TGCGCCAGCAGCTTGGGACAGGGGTTAGTCACAGATACGCAGTATTTT. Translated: CASSLGQGLVTDTQYF.

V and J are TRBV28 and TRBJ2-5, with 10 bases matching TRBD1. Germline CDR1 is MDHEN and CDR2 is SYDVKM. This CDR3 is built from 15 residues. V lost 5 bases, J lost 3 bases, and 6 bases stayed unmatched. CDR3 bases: TGTGCCAGCAGTCTACCGGGACAGGGGAAAGAGACCCAGTACTTC. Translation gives CASSLPGQGKETQYF.

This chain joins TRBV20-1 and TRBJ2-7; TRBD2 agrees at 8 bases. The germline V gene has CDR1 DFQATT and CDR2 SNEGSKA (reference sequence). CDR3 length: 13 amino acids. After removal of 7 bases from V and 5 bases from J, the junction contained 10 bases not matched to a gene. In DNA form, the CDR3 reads TGCAGTGAGGGTAGCGGGGCCTTCGACGAGCAGTACTTC. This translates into CSEGSGAFDEQYF.

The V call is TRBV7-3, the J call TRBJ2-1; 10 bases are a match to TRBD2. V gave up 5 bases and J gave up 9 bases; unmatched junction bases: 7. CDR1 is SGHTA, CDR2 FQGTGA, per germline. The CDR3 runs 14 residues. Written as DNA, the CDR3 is TGTGCCAGCAGCGAGGGACTAGCGAGTACTGAGCAGTTCTTC. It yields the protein CASSEGLASTEQFF.

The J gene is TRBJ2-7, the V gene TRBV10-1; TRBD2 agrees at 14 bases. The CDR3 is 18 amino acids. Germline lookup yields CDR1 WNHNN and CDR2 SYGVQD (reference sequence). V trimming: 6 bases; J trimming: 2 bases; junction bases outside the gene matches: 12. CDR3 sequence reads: CASRAGLAGVAPTYEQYF. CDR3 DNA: TGCGCCAGCAGGGCGGGACTAGCGGGAGTCGCCCCGACCTACGAGCAGTACTTC.

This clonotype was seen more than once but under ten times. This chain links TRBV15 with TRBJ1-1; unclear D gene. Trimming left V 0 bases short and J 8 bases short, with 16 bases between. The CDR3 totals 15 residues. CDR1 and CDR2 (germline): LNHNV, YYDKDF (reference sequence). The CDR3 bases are TGTGCCACCAGCAGAGAGGGGAGTTGGTCTTTGGAAGCTTTCTTT. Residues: CATSREGSWSLEAFF. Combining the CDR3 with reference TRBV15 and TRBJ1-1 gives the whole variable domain DAMVIQNPRYQVTQFGKPVTLSCSQTLNHNVMYWYQQKSSQAPKLLFHYYDKDFNNEADTPDNFQSRRPNTSFCFLDIRSPGLGDTAMYLCATSREGSWSLEAFFGQGTRLTVV.

The CDR3 DNA is TGTGCCAGCAGCCCCCAGCGGGGGGGCCGTGATACGCAGTATTTT. Amino acid sequence: CASSPQRGGRDTQYF. The chain links TRBV7-8 to TRBJ2-3; 10 bases align to TRBD2. Trimming at V came to 5 bases and at J to 6 bases, leaving 8 bases not matched to a gene. CDR1 SGHVS and CDR2 FQNEAQ come from the germline V gene. CDR3 size: 15 residues.

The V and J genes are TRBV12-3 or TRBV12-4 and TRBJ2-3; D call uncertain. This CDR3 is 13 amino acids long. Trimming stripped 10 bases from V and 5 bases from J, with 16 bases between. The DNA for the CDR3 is TGTGCCACCTTCACCAACCTGGTAGATACGCAGTATTTT. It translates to CATFTNLVDTQYF.

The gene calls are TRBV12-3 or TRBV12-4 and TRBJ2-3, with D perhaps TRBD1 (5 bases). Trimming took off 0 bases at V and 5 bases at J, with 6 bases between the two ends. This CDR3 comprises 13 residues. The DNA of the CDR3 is TGTGCCAGCAGTTTAGCAGGGGTAGATACGCAGTATTTT. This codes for CASSLAGVDTQYF.

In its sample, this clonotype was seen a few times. CDR3: CASSSRRQELSNTEAFF. CDR3 bases: TGTGCCAGCAGTTCCCGGAGGCAGGAACTTTCGAACACTGAAGCTTTCTTT. The J gene is TRBJ1-1, the V gene TRBV6-5; no clear D gene. The V gene lost 4 bases and the J gene lost 1 base, with 19 bases spanning the gap. Per germline, CDR1 MNHEY and CDR2 SVGAGI. The CDR3 has 17 residues.

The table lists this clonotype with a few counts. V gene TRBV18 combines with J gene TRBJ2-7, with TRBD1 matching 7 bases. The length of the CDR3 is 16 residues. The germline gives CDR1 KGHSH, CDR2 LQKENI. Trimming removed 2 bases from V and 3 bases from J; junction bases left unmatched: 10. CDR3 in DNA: TGTGCCAGCTCACCAGTGGACAGGCTAGTTAGCTACGAGCAGTACTTC. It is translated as CASSPVDRLVSYEQYF.

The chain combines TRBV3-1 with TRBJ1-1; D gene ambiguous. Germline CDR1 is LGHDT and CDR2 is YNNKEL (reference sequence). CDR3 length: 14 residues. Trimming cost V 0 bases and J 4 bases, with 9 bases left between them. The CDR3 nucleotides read TGTGCCAGCAGCCAAGATGTGAGAGGCACTGAAGCTTTCTTT. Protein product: CASSQDVRGTEAFF.

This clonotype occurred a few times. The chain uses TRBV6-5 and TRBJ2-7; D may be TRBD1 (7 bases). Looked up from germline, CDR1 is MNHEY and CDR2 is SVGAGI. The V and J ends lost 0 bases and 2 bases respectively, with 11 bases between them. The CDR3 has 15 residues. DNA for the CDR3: TGTGCCAGCAGTTACTCAGGCAGGGGGGCCTACGAGCAGTACTTC. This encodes CASSYSGRGAYEQYF.

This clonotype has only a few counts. The CDR3 spells CASSHTGQGTYGYTF. CDR3 coding DNA: TGCGCCAGCAGCCATACGGGACAGGGGACCTATGGCTACACCTTC. The rearrangement links TRBV4-1 to TRBJ1-2; 10 positions agree with TRBD1. Looked up from germline, CDR1 is MGHRA and CDR2 is YSYEKL. The CDR3 has 15 amino acids. Trimming at V came to 3 bases and at J to 4 bases, leaving 5 bases not matched to a gene.

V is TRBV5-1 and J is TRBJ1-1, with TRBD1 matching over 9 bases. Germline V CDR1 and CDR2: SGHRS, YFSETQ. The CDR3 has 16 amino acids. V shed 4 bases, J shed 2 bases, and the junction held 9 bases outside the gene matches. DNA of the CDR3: TGCGCCAGCAGCCGGGACAGGGAAATGAAAAACACTGAAGCTTTCTTT. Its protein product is CASSRDREMKNTEAFF. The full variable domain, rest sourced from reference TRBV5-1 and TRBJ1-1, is KAGVTQTPRYLIKTRGQQVTLSCSPISGHRSVSWYQQTPGQGLQFLFEYFSETQRNKGNFPGRFSGRQFSNSRSEMNVSTLELGDSALYLCASSRDREMKNTEAFFGQGTRLTVV.

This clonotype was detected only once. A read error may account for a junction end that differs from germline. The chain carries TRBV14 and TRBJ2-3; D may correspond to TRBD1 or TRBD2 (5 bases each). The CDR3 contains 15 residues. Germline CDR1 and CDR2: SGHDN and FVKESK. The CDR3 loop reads CASSPRVRRVDSQYF. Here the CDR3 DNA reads TGTGCCAGCAGCCCCAGGGTCCGGCGGGTAGATTCGCAGTATTTT.